This TCR beta chain originates from a study of cytomegalovirus exposure and HLA in healthy donors. CDR3 length: 13 residues. Germline values: CDR1 SGHDT, CDR2 YYEEEE. Trimming cost V 0 bases and J 6 bases; bases outside gene matches: 2. The PCR contained 60 Vbeta and 13 Jbeta primers. Assay: immunoSEQ multiplex PCR; the TCRdb copy retains only in-frame clones and omits some. The sample yields about 110,000 clones, over 60% seen once. The sequence was collected from a human donor in good health. The rearrangement links TRBV5-6 to TRBJ2-7; the match to TRBD2 covers 8 bases. Sequenced material: PBMCs. The CDR3 protein is CASSLGAGGEQYF. Here the CDR3 DNA reads TGTGCCAGCAGCTTGGGGGCGGGAGGCGAGCAGTACTTC.